This T cell receptor beta chain was identified in a study of T-cell memory formation after mild COVID-19. Overall study results and limits: Pre-infection memory harbored some responding clones, suggesting cross-reactive memory joined. Shrinking CD4+ clones were chiefly CM and EM; CD8+ ones were chiefly EMRA.

Trimming removed 0 bases at V and 8 bases at J, with 19 bases between. The CDR3 totals 16 residues. CDR1 is LGHNA and CDR2 is YSLEER in the germline V gene. From 5'RACE with constant-segment primers came TCR alpha and TCR beta cDNA libraries that carried sample barcodes and UMIs. TCRdb reprocessed the 5' RACE reads via MiXCR and lists one record per CDR3 protein. The sample contains fewer than 400,000 distinct CDR3 sequences, 15% to 20% of which appear only once. In regard to this clonotype: Its antigen is not known.

Material: PBMCs or a T cell subset sorted from them (not recorded which). The TCR comes from a man between 18 and 35 years old who had mild COVID-19 (a few samples of this study predate the infection). Cell type and time point are not known. The V gene is TRBV4-3, the J gene TRBJ2-5; possible D gene TRBD2, 6 bases. The CDR3 nucleotides are TGCGCCAGCAGCCAAGATTCTGGGGGGTCCAAGAGAACCCAGTACTTC. This gives the protein CASSQDSGGSKRTQYF.